This is a list of T cell receptor beta chains from one sample in a study of blood T cells in healthy people across ages. TCRdb analysed the 5' RACE reads with MiXCR anew, one entry per CDR3 protein. The sample includes 800,000 to 950,000 distinct CDR3 sequences, around 29% seen only once; the top ten take 10%. This sample was shared with a second study, whose subject was T cells of mothers and their children.

The source material was blood. The receptors were sampled from a woman aged 40 to 50 in good health. Both conserved end residues are part of each CDR3. The order of the fields is clone size, V gene, D gene, J gene, CDR3 protein, CDR3 DNA. A D gene is named only where the DNA matches it firmly. Rows may omit the clone size; those that give it use once, few, many or a size class.

abundance: many; v_gene: TRBV20-1; d_gene: NA; j_gene: TRBJ1-6; CDR3aa: CSARELGSPLHF; CDR3nt: TGCAGTGCTAGAGAGCTTGGGTCACCCCTCCACTTT
abundance: many; v_gene: TRBV6-6; d_gene: TRBD1; j_gene: TRBJ2-1; CDR3aa: CASSSRDSRVF; CDR3nt: TGTGCCAGCAGTTCCAGGGACAGCAGGGTTTTC
abundance: NA; v_gene: TRBV24-1; d_gene: NA; j_gene: TRBJ2-7; CDR3aa: CATSDDRDATKGCEQYF; CDR3nt: TGTGCCACCAGTGATGACCGGGACGCCACAAAGGGCTGCGAGCAGTACTTC
abundance: NA; v_gene: TRBV18; d_gene: TRBD2; j_gene: TRBJ2-4; CDR3aa: CASSPSGGKKNIQYF; CDR3nt: TGTGCCAGCTCCCCTAGCGGGGGGAAGAAAAACATTCAGTACTTC
abundance: NA; v_gene: TRBV7-2; d_gene: NA; j_gene: TRBJ1-4; CDR3aa: CASSLVLGTLSLAGHEKLFF; CDR3nt: TGTGCCAGCAGCTTAGTCCTCGGGACGCTATCACTCGCTGGGCATGAAAAACTGTTTTTT
abundance: NA; v_gene: TRBV20-1; d_gene: NA; j_gene: TRBJ2-1; CDR3aa: CSANRLGRYNEQFF; CDR3nt: TGCAGTGCAAACCGCCTGGGGCGCTACAATGAGCAGTTCTTC
abundance: many; v_gene: TRBV20-1; d_gene: NA; j_gene: TRBJ2-7; CDR3aa: CSARDKEEATYEQYF; CDR3nt: TGCAGTGCTAGAGATAAAGAAGAGGCAACCTACGAGCAGTACTTC
abundance: many; v_gene: TRBV10-3; d_gene: TRBD1; j_gene: TRBJ1-2; CDR3aa: CAIINPYQGQGNGYTF; CDR3nt: TGTGCCATCATCAACCCATATCAAGGACAGGGCAATGGCTACACCTTC
abundance: NA; v_gene: TRBV13; d_gene: NA; j_gene: TRBJ2-4; CDR3aa: CASSLGEGPGYIQYF; CDR3nt: TGTGCCAGCAGCTTAGGAGAAGGCCCTGGGTACATTCAGTACTTC
abundance: many; v_gene: TRBV20-1; d_gene: TRBD1; j_gene: TRBJ1-1; CDR3aa: CSARGQGDTEAFF; CDR3nt: TGCAGTGCTAGAGGACAGGGGGACACTGAAGCTTTCTTT
abundance: NA; v_gene: TRBV6-2/TRBV6-3; d_gene: NA; j_gene: TRBJ2-6; CDR3aa: CASSYYGSGANVLTF; CDR3nt: TGTGCCAGCAGTTACTACGGTTCCGGGGCCAACGTCCTGACTTTC
abundance: NA; v_gene: TRBV7-2; d_gene: TRBD2; j_gene: TRBJ2-5; CDR3aa: CVSSLGFLSGGAQETQYF; CDR3nt: TGTGTCAGCAGCTTAGGTTTCCTTAGCGGGGGGGCACAAGAGACCCAGTACTTC
abundance: NA; v_gene: TRBV14; d_gene: TRBD1; j_gene: TRBJ2-7; CDR3aa: CASSLGQGGREQYF; CDR3nt: TGTGCCAGCAGCCTCGGACAGGGGGGTCGCGAGCAGTACTTC
abundance: few; v_gene: TRBV18; d_gene: TRBD1; j_gene: TRBJ2-1; CDR3aa: CASSPPQGASYNEQFF; CDR3nt: TGTGCCAGCTCACCCCCACAGGGGGCTTCCTACAATGAGCAGTTCTTC
abundance: NA; v_gene: TRBV14; d_gene: TRBD2; j_gene: TRBJ2-1; CDR3aa: CASSQEGLAGYNERFF; CDR3nt: TGTGCCAGCAGCCAAGAAGGCCTAGCGGGATACAATGAGCGGTTCTTC
abundance: few; v_gene: TRBV12-3/TRBV12-4; d_gene: NA; j_gene: TRBJ2-1; CDR3aa: CASSSLGWDSHEQFF; CDR3nt: TGTGCCAGCAGTTCCCTGGGGTGGGACTCCCATGAGCAGTTCTTC
abundance: many; v_gene: TRBV5-4; d_gene: TRBD2; j_gene: TRBJ2-7; CDR3aa: CASSLVRSGDYEQYF; CDR3nt: TGTGCCAGCAGCTTGGTAAGGAGCGGGGACTACGAGCAGTACTTC
abundance: NA; v_gene: TRBV5-6; d_gene: TRBD1; j_gene: TRBJ2-1; CDR3aa: CASSRPTGGLQQFF; CDR3nt: TGTGCCAGCAGCCGTCCCACAGGGGGCCTTCAGCAGTTCTTC
abundance: few; v_gene: TRBV2; d_gene: NA; j_gene: TRBJ2-7; CDR3aa: CASSAPPAETSSYEQYF; CDR3nt: TGTGCCAGCAGTGCCCCCCCCGCGGAAACGAGCTCCTACGAGCAGTACTTC
abundance: few; v_gene: TRBV12-3/TRBV12-4; d_gene: NA; j_gene: TRBJ2-3; CDR3aa: CASRSPLTDTQYF; CDR3nt: TGTGCCAGCAGGTCCCCCCTGACAGATACGCAGTATTTT
abundance: NA; v_gene: TRBV6-6; d_gene: NA; j_gene: TRBJ2-1; CDR3aa: CASRTENEQFF; CDR3nt: TGTGCCAGCAGGACAGAAAATGAGCAGTTCTTC
abundance: NA; v_gene: TRBV18; d_gene: NA; j_gene: TRBJ2-4; CDR3aa: CASSPPTGTQGGNIQYF; CDR3nt: TGTGCCAGCTCACCACCGACGGGGACACAGGGTGGAAACATTCAGTACTTC
abundance: NA; v_gene: TRBV7-6; d_gene: TRBD2; j_gene: TRBJ2-1; CDR3aa: CASRAQGGGAGNEQFF; CDR3nt: TGTGCCAGCAGGGCTCAGGGCGGGGGGGCCGGCAATGAGCAGTTCTTC
abundance: many; v_gene: TRBV7-2; d_gene: NA; j_gene: TRBJ2-1; CDR3aa: CASSLDYGNEQFF; CDR3nt: TGTGCCAGCAGCTTAGACTATGGCAATGAGCAGTTCTTC
abundance: few; v_gene: TRBV5-1; d_gene: TRBD2; j_gene: TRBJ2-1; CDR3aa: CASSLARTSGGDDEQFF; CDR3nt: TGCGCCAGCAGCTTGGCCCGGACTAGCGGGGGGGACGATGAGCAGTTCTTC
abundance: NA; v_gene: TRBV20-1; d_gene: NA; j_gene: TRBJ1-6; CDR3aa: CSARETLSLHF; CDR3nt: TGCAGTGCTAGAGAAACATTATCCCTCCACTTT
abundance: NA; v_gene: TRBV20-1; d_gene: NA; j_gene: TRBJ2-1; CDR3aa: CSARGDISYNEQLF; CDR3nt: TGCAGTGCTAGAGGGGACATCTCTTACAATGAGCAGTTGTTC
abundance: few; v_gene: TRBV5-1; d_gene: NA; j_gene: TRBJ2-7; CDR3aa: CASSIGGESSYEQYF; CDR3nt: TGCGCCAGCAGCATTGGCGGGGAAAGCTCCTACGAGCAGTACTTC
abundance: many; v_gene: TRBV7-8; d_gene: TRBD1; j_gene: TRBJ2-5; CDR3aa: CASSYSFQGRQGQETQYF; CDR3nt: TGTGCCAGCAGCTACTCTTTTCAGGGCCGACAGGGCCAGGAGACCCAGTACTTC
abundance: few; v_gene: TRBV20-1; d_gene: NA; j_gene: TRBJ1-5; CDR3aa: CSAAQGMSNQPQHF; CDR3nt: TGCAGTGCGGCACAGGGAATGAGCAATCAGCCCCAGCATTTT